The 30 T cell receptor beta chains listed next were all sequenced from one sample in a study of graft-versus-host responses after intestinal transplantation. Generated by immunoSEQ multiplex PCR, the TCRdb table keeps only in-frame clones and is missing some. This sample has about 41,000 clones, with 85% to 95% found just once. Their antigens remain unidentified. The sequenced sample was unstimulated CD8+ T cells sorted from spleen or lymph node cells, obtained before transplant. These TCRs come from a human donor who was the organ donor for an intestinal transplant.

The table lists this clone with a count of one. This chain joins TRBV5-1 and TRBJ2-1, with 8 nucleotides matching TRBD1. The germline V gene encodes CDR1 SGHRS and CDR2 YFSETQ. CDR3 length equals 16 residues. The J segment lost 9 bases and the V segment lost 10 bases, leaving 21 bases of the junction unmatched. CDR3 region: CASWPIPGQAHGEQFF. In DNA, the CDR3 is TGCGCCTCCTGGCCTATTCCGGGACAGGCGCATGGTGAGCAGTTCTTC.

Of note for this clone: Other DNA sequences in this sample translate to the same CDR3. The chain couples TRBV27 to TRBJ2-1, with 15 nucleotides matching TRBD2. V was pared by 5 bases and J by 9 bases, with 5 bases of the junction left unmatched. The CDR3 is made up of 15 amino acids. Germline V gene sequence: CDR1 MNHEY, CDR2 SMNVEV (reference sequence). CDR3 protein: CASSPGLAGGFEQFF. The CDR3 bases are TGTGCCAGCAGTCCGGGACTAGCGGGAGGATTTGAGCAGTTCTTC.

V usage is TRBV6-6 and J usage is TRBJ1-2; D is uncertain. The V and J ends lost 6 bases and 4 bases respectively, with 18 bases between them. In germline, CDR1 is MNHNY, CDR2 SVGAGI (reference sequence). The CDR3 extends over 15 amino acids. The CDR3 reads CASRHWRRSFYGYTF. The CDR3 region has the DNA TGTGCCAGCAGACACTGGCGCAGATCATTCTATGGCTACACCTTC.

This sequence joins TRBV19 and TRBJ1-2, with 7 bases that match TRBD1. The CDR3 is 13 amino acids. V gave up 7 bases and J gave up 2 bases; unmatched junction bases: 4. Germline V CDR1 and CDR2: LNHDA, SQIVND (reference sequence). In nucleotides, the CDR3 is TGTGCCAGTACCCTGGGACAGAACTATGGCTACACCTTC. Residues: CASTLGQNYGYTF.

In this sample, this clone turned up once. The V and J genes are TRBV5-6 and TRBJ1-1; maybe TRBD1 (5 bases). The germline gives CDR1 SGHDT, CDR2 YYEEEE. Trimming shortened V by 0 bases and J by 5 bases, and 14 bases separated the two germline ends. This CDR3 spans 15 amino acids. The CDR3 sequence: CASSLVGRVGTEAFF. The CDR3 DNA follows: TGTGCCAGCAGCTTGGTAGGCAGGGTTGGAACTGAAGCTTTCTTT.

The V gene is TRBV4-3, the J gene TRBJ2-2, with 7 bases lining up with TRBD2. The junction had 4 bases not matched to a gene; V was cut back by 0 bases and J by 6 bases. CDR1 and CDR2 from the germline V gene are LGHNA and YSLEER. The CDR3 is made up of 15 amino acids. This CDR3 is CASSQELAPAGELFF. CDR3 nucleotides: TGCGCCAGCAGCCAAGAACTAGCGCCCGCCGGGGAGCTGTTTTTT.

V usage is TRBV11-3 and J usage is TRBJ1-3; 7 nucleotides line up with TRBD1. Trimming removed 3 bases from V and 3 bases from J; junction bases left unmatched: 11. The length of the CDR3 is 17 residues. CDR1 is SGHNT and CDR2 is YENEEA in the germline V gene. CDR3 in amino acids: CASSLGQSTEFGNTIYF. The CDR3 DNA is TGTGCCAGCAGCTTGGGACAGTCGACTGAATTTGGAAACACCATATATTTT.

The J gene is TRBJ1-2, the V gene TRBV9, with D hard to call. The CDR3 extends over 11 amino acids. The germline CDR1 and CDR2 sequences are SGDLS and YYNGEE. The ends were cut back, 4 bases at V and 5 bases at J, with 6 bases in the middle. The CDR3 DNA sequence: TGTGCCAGCAGCCGCGGGTATGGCTACACCTTC. Amino acid sequence: CASSRGYGYTF.

Note on this clone: At one boundary the junction diverges from the germline segment, which might be a read error. This rearrangement joins TRBV7-9 to TRBJ2-6; TRBD1 or TRBD2 may be the D gene (5 bases each). CDR3 length: 14 amino acids. Germline values: CDR1 SEHNR, CDR2 FQNEAQ (reference sequence). The CDR3 loop reads CASRNRLGANVPTF. CDR3 nucleotide sequence: TGTGCCAGCAGAAATAGGCTCGGGGCCAACGTCCCGACTTTC.

V usage is TRBV9 and J usage is TRBJ2-3; D might be TRBD1 (5 bases). The length of the CDR3 is 15 residues. Germline-derived CDR1 and CDR2 are SGDLS and YYNGEE. Trimming removed 0 bases at V and 3 bases at J, with 11 bases between. The CDR3 nucleotides read TGTGCCAGCAGCGTAGGGACAACAGAGACAGATACGCAGTATTTT. Translation gives CASSVGTTETDTQYF.

The rearrangement joins TRBV6-4 to TRBJ1-2; tentatively, D is TRBD1 (5 bases). This CDR3 contains 14 residues. Trimming shortened V by 4 bases and J by 4 bases, and 13 bases separated the two germline ends. Germline loops: CDR1 MRHNA, CDR2 SNTAGT. The CDR3: CASSGGPAPYGYTF. The CDR3 DNA reads TGTGCCAGCAGTGGGGGCCCAGCGCCCTATGGCTACACCTTC.

The rearrangement uses TRBV9 and TRBJ2-1; a possible D gene is TRBD2 (5 bases). V was clipped by 3 bases and J by 3 bases, with 22 bases between them. The CDR3 extends over 18 amino acids. Germline loops: CDR1 SGDLS, CDR2 YYNGEE. The CDR3 sequence is CASSDNFLSGELYNEQFF. CDR3 DNA: TGTGCCAGCAGCGACAACTTCCTTTCCGGGGAACTCTACAATGAGCAGTTCTTC.

The chain uses TRBV5-4 and TRBJ2-5; D uncertain. The DNA end lines up better with TRBJ2-7; the J call may be wrong. This CDR3 has 19 residues. Germline V gives CDR1 SGHNT, CDR2 YYREEE (reference sequence). This CDR3 is CASSSNNAKSGPSFYEQYF. The CDR3 region has the DNA TGTGCCAGCAGCTCCAACAATGCCAAGTCCGGGCCCTCATTCTACGAGCAGTACTTC.

This sequence joins TRBV4-3 and TRBJ2-3; possibly TRBD1 or TRBD2 for D (5 bases each). Germline V gene lookup returns CDR1 LGHNA and CDR2 YSLEER. The CDR3 is 15 residues long. V was clipped by 0 bases and J by 2 bases, with 9 bases between them. Here the CDR3 reads CASSQEPGHTDTQYF. CDR3 DNA: TGCGCCAGCAGCCAAGAACCGGGGCACACAGATACGCAGTATTTT.

This sequence joins TRBV21-1 and TRBJ2-1; the table's D call, TRBD2, has no DNA check behind it. TRBV21-1 is assigned pseudogene status. CDR3 length: 16 amino acids. The DNA for the CDR3 is TGTGCCAGCAGCACTGGCCCGGGGAGCCCCTACAATGAGCAGTTCTTC. This encodes CASSTGPGSPYNEQFF.

This chain links TRBV15 with TRBJ1-2, with D unresolved. Germline V gene sequence: CDR1 LNHNV, CDR2 YYDKDF (reference sequence). The CDR3 loop spans 14 amino acids. Trimming took off 4 bases at V and 5 bases at J, with 14 bases between the two ends. The CDR3 region has the DNA TGTGCCACCAGCACCATATTGGGAGGTTATGGCTACACCTTC. Its translation: CATSTILGGYGYTF.

The chain uses TRBV5-6 and TRBJ2-1, with 8 bases aligning to TRBD2. Germline V gene lookup returns CDR1 SGHDT and CDR2 YYEEEE. This CDR3 region has 11 residues. Germline trimming cut 4 bases from V and 16 bases from J; bases unmatched to any gene: 7. Here the CDR3 reads CASSAGGRDFF. The CDR3 DNA follows: TGTGCCAGCAGCGCGGGAGGAAGGGACTTCTTC.

The chain recombines TRBV13 with TRBJ2-3; possible D gene TRBD2, 5 bases. The CDR3 length is 15 residues. The germline V gene encodes CDR1 PRHDT and CDR2 FYEKMQ (reference sequence). V was cut by 6 bases and J by 0 bases, with 13 bases left in between. The CDR3, as DNA: TGTGCCAGCAGTGGGCAGGCGGGTAGCACAGATACGCAGTATTTT. As protein: CASSGQAGSTDTQYF.

This chain connects TRBV14 to TRBJ1-1; D is uncertain. The CDR3 runs 12 residues. Per the germline V gene, CDR1 is SGHDN and CDR2 is FVKESK. V was clipped by 1 base and J by 10 bases, with 10 bases between them. CDR3 DNA: TGTGCCAGCAGCCAAGGAGGCATGAGAGCTTTCTTT. As protein: CASSQGGMRAFF. Complete variable domain (other parts from reference TRBV14 and TRBJ1-1): EAGVTQFPSHSVIEKGQTVTLRCDPISGHDNLYWYRRVMGKEIKFLLHFVKESKQDESGMPNNRFLAERTGGTYSTLKVQPAELEDSGVYFCASSQGGMRAFFGQGTRLTVV.

The chain combines TRBV4-2 with TRBJ1-4, with D unclear. The CDR3 covers 13 residues. Germline CDR1 reads LGHNA; CDR2 reads YNFKEQ. V was trimmed by 1 base and J by 8 bases, leaving 8 bases between them. The CDR3 bases are TGTGCCAGCAGCCAAGCTCTCCACGAAAAACTGTTTTTT. Translated, it gives CASSQALHEKLFF.

Only a few counts were recorded for this clone. CDR3 in DNA: TGTGCCAGCAGATGTCTTGTAGCTACACATTCCGACAATGAGCAGTTCTTC. This codes for CASRCLVATHSDNEQFF. The V and J genes are TRBV21-1 and TRBJ2-1; the D call TRBD2 from the table was never checked on the DNA. TRBV21-1 is a recognized pseudogene. This CDR3 has 17 amino acids.

The table lists this clone with a few counts. The V and J genes are TRBV5-5 and TRBJ2-7; TRBD2 matches at 9 bases. Trimming took 4 bases from V and 4 from J; bases not matched to a gene: 12. Germline V gene sequence: CDR1 SGHKS, CDR2 YYEKEE (reference sequence). This CDR3 is built from 16 residues. CDR3 protein: CASSLWDSGGLYEQYF. Here the CDR3 DNA reads TGTGCCAGCAGCCTCTGGGACAGCGGGGGGCTTTACGAGCAGTACTTC.

The chain couples TRBV27 to TRBJ2-3; 9 bases match TRBD2. There are 16 residues in the CDR3. Germline V gene sequence: CDR1 MNHEY, CDR2 SMNVEV (reference sequence). With V trimmed by 4 bases and J by 5 bases, 10 bases remained unmatched. The CDR3 region is CASSSSRTSVRDTQYF. The CDR3 DNA reads TGTGCCAGCAGTTCCTCGAGGACTAGCGTAAGAGATACGCAGTATTTT.

J is TRBJ2-5 and V is TRBV7-2; 7 bases match TRBD2. The V segment lost 3 bases and the J segment 6 bases; nucleotides outside the gene matches: 7. The CDR3 has 14 amino acids. Germline loops: CDR1 SGHTA, CDR2 FQGNSA. CDR3 in DNA: TGTGCCAGCAGCTTTGAGCGGGGTAGAAAGACCCAGTACTTC. Encoded protein: CASSFERGRKTQYF.

This clone occurred once. The gene calls are TRBV7-8 and TRBJ2-1, with D perhaps TRBD2 (6 bases). Germline values: CDR1 SGHVS, CDR2 FQNEAQ. Trimming cost V 2 bases and J 2 bases, with 7 bases left between them. The CDR3 loop spans 14 amino acids. The chain's CDR3 is CASSLTGAYNEQFF. The CDR3 DNA follows: TGTGCCAGCAGCTTAACGGGGGCCTACAATGAGCAGTTCTTC.

This chain joins TRBV5-4 and TRBJ2-7; the D gene is possibly TRBD1 (6 bases). V lost 0 bases, J lost 4 bases, and 11 bases lay in between. The CDR3 loop spans 14 amino acids. Germline V gene data show CDR1 as SGHNT and CDR2 as YYREEE (reference sequence). In DNA form, the CDR3 reads TGTGCCAGCAGCTTGGGTCAAGGGGGTTACGAGCAGTACTTC. This codes for CASSLGQGGYEQYF. Supplemented by reference TRBV5-4 and TRBJ2-7, the full variable domain reads ETGVTQSPTHLIKTRGQQVTLRCSSQSGHNTVSWYQQALGQGPQFIFQYYREEENGRGNFPPRFSGLQFPNYSSELNVNALELDDSALYLCASSLGQGGYEQYFGPGTRLTVT.

The rearrangement uses TRBV4-2 and TRBJ2-1; 8 nucleotides agree with TRBD1. V dropped 1 base and J dropped 6; count of bases not matched to a gene: 11. Germline assignment: CDR1 LGHNA and CDR2 YNFKEQ. There are 17 residues in the CDR3. In DNA, the CDR3 is TGTGCCAGCAGCCAAGTTCTGTACAGGGGGGTCGGCAATGAGCAGTTCTTC. Translation gives CASSQVLYRGVGNEQFF.

A note on this clone: The germline gene is not matched at one end of the junction; a read error may be the cause. The chain carries TRBV2 and TRBJ1-6; TRBD1 might be the D (5 bases). This CDR3 region has 16 residues. Germline loops: CDR1 SNHLY, CDR2 FYNNEI. CDR3 bases: TGTGCCAGCAGTTACCGGGACCGATGCTATAGTTCACCCCTCCACTTT. Encoded protein: CASSYRDRCYSSPLHF. The full variable domain, its missing parts supplied by reference TRBV2 and TRBJ1-6, is EPEVTQTPSHQVTQMGQEVILRCVPISNHLYFYWYRQILGQKVEFLVSFYNNEISEKSEIFDDQFSVERPDGSNFTLKIRSTKLEDSAMYFCASSYRDRCYSSPLHFGNGTRLTVT.

The chain couples TRBV25-1 to TRBJ2-7, with D tentatively TRBD1 or TRBD2 (5 bases each). This CDR3 is 15 amino acids long. The V and J ends lost 1 base and 5 bases respectively, with 15 bases between them. CDR1 is MGHDK, CDR2 SYGVNS, per germline. CDR3 region: CASSELRGGFNEQYF. In DNA, the CDR3 is TGTGCCAGCAGTGAATTGAGGGGCGGGTTCAACGAGCAGTACTTC.

V is TRBV5-1 and J is TRBJ1-5; D gene ambiguous. The length of the CDR3 is 17 residues. Between the trimmed V and J ends, which lost 1 base and 3 bases, there was a span of 17 bases. Germline V gene data show CDR1 as SGHRS and CDR2 as YFSETQ. In nucleotides, the CDR3 is TGCGCCAGCAGCTTGTCTCCGTTGGAACCTTACAATCAGCCCCAGCATTTT. Its translation is CASSLSPLEPYNQPQHF.